The clone carrying this TCR beta chain was counted only a few times. The CDR3 sequence is 16 residues long. Looked up from germline, CDR1 is SGHRS and CDR2 is YFSETQ. The germline V and J ends were trimmed by 0 bases and 2 bases, with 13 bases remaining between them. This record belongs to a study of T cell responses to AZD1222 COVID-19 vaccine. TCRdb's copy holds only in-frame clones and misses some; the assay was immunoSEQ multiplex PCR. The sample carries more than 100,000 clones, around 89% recorded once. This chain uses TRBV5-1 with TRBJ2-3, with D maybe TRBD2 (5 bases). Specimen: peripheral blood, collected on day 0 of AZD1222 vaccination. The sequence was collected from an adult in good health. CDR3 sequence: CASSLDPNSATDTQYF. Written as DNA, the CDR3 is TGCGCCAGCAGCTTGGACCCTAATAGCGCCACAGATACGCAGTATTTT.